Shown below are 24 T cell receptor beta chains from a single sample sequenced in a study of neurological immune-mediated disorders. In TCRdb, the 5' RACE reads were re-called with MiXCR into one record per CDR3 protein. The sample lists 70,000 to 90,000 distinct CDR3 sequences, approximately 5% occurring once. The sample taken for sequencing was PBMCs. The receptors here all came from a woman between 25 and 40 years old with multiple sclerosis.

This clonotype has at least ten counts. V usage is TRBV20-1 and J usage is TRBJ1-1, with D uncertain. The V end lost 7 bases, the J end lost 1 base, and 10 bases lay between the germline ends. Germline assignment: CDR1 DFQATT and CDR2 SNEGSKA (reference sequence). CDR3 size: 12 residues. This CDR3 is CSVHRGNTEAFF. CDR3 DNA: TGCAGTGTCCACAGAGGGAACACTGAAGCTTTCTTT.

This clonotype has ten or more counts. The chain recombines TRBV20-1 with TRBJ2-3; the D is unclear. V lost 0 bases and J 2 bases, leaving 3 bases between the germline ends. Germline-derived CDR1 and CDR2 are DFQATT and SNEGSKA (reference sequence). The CDR3 covers 12 residues. DNA of the CDR3: TGCAGTGCTAGAGACCCCACAGATACGCAGTATTTT. Protein product: CSARDPTDTQYF.

The chain uses TRBV4-2 and TRBJ2-3; 12 bases match TRBD2. This CDR3 is 17 amino acids long. The V segment lost 1 base and the J segment 4 bases; nucleotides outside the gene matches: 6. Germline CDR1 reads LGHNA; CDR2 reads YNFKEQ. The CDR3, as DNA: TGTGCCAGCAGCCAAGCCGAGGCTAGCGGGGGGGCAGATACGCAGTATTTT. It codes for CASSQAEASGGADTQYF.

This clonotype was counted ten times or more. The chain carries TRBV5-1 and TRBJ2-1, with 9 bases that match TRBD2. Germline loops: CDR1 SGHRS, CDR2 YFSETQ. Unmatched junction bases numbered 0, after V lost 2 bases and J lost 6 bases. The CDR3 consists of 13 residues. The CDR3 region is CASSFSGSNEQFF. CDR3 bases: TGCGCCAGCAGCTTTAGCGGGAGCAATGAGCAGTTCTTC.

In its sample, this clonotype was seen many times. The gene calls are TRBV20-1 and TRBJ2-5; D is perhaps TRBD2 (6 bases). The CDR3 is 10 residues long. Trimming took off 5 bases at V and 7 bases at J, with 8 bases between the two ends. Germline loops: CDR1 DFQATT, CDR2 SNEGSKA (reference sequence). The CDR3 DNA follows: TGCAGTGCTGGGGGGAGGACCCAGTACTTC. This sequence encodes CSAGGRTQYF.

In this sample, this clonotype turned up once. The chain has TRBV14 and TRBJ1-2; D remains unclear. The CDR3 contains 13 residues. With 1 base removed from V and 6 bases from J, the gap between germline ends came to 9 bases. Per the germline V gene, CDR1 is SGHDN and CDR2 is FVKESK. CDR3 sequence reads: CASSQARWDGYTF. CDR3 nucleotides: TGTGCCAGCAGCCAAGCCAGATGGGATGGCTACACCTTC. Complete variable domain (other parts from reference TRBV14 and TRBJ1-2): EAGVTQFPSHSVIEKGQTVTLRCDPISGHDNLYWYRRVMGKEIKFLLHFVKESKQDESGMPNNRFLAERTGGTYSTLKVQPAELEDSGVYFCASSQARWDGYTFGSGTRLTVV.

In this sample, this clonotype turned up a few times. The chain recombines TRBV6-6 with TRBJ1-5, with TRBD1 matching over 9 bases. There are 15 residues in the CDR3. Germline V lookup: CDR1 MNHNY, CDR2 SVGAGI (reference sequence). Trimming removed 4 bases from V and 4 bases from J; junction bases left unmatched: 5. The CDR3 loop reads CASSLGTGLNQPQHF. The CDR3, as DNA: TGTGCCAGCAGTTTGGGGACAGGGTTGAATCAGCCCCAGCATTTT.

This clonotype was picked up a small number of times. The CDR3 ends on some other residue instead of the conserved phenylalanine or tryptophan, so this is likely a read error. The V call is TRBV9, the J call TRBJ2-5; tentatively, D is TRBD2 (6 bases). The ends were cut back, 3 bases at V and 4 bases at J, with 13 bases in the middle. CDR3 length: 14 residues. Germline CDR1 reads SGDLS; CDR2 reads YYNGEE. The CDR3 protein is CASSGPQGGETQYN. The CDR3 DNA is TGTGCCAGCAGCGGGCCCCAGGGAGGAGAGACCCAGTACAAC.

This clonotype showed up many times. This chain uses TRBV5-1 with TRBJ1-1; TRBD1 matches 7 bases. The J segment lost 5 bases and the V segment lost 4 bases, leaving 17 bases of the junction unmatched. This CDR3 region has 17 residues. CDR1 is SGHRS and CDR2 is YFSETQ in the germline V gene. The CDR3 loop reads CASSRDRVALMSTEAFF. The CDR3 DNA follows: TGCGCCAGCAGCAGAGACAGGGTGGCCCTGATGAGTACTGAAGCTTTCTTT.

This clonotype has more than one count but fewer than ten. Here the CDR3 reads CASSPPSFGGRNTGELFF. The DNA for the CDR3 is TGTGCCAGCTCACCACCTAGCTTCGGCGGGAGGAACACCGGGGAGCTGTTTTTT. This chain uses TRBV18 with TRBJ2-2, with 7 bases aligning to TRBD2. The CDR3 length is 18 residues. The junction had 8 bases not matched to a gene; V was cut back by 0 bases and J by 1 base. Per the germline V gene, CDR1 is KGHSH and CDR2 is LQKENI.

This clonotype was counted many times. The chain joins TRBV21-1 to TRBJ1-1. TRBV21-1 is a listed pseudogene. The CDR3 runs to 14 residues. This CDR3 reads CASSKRRASEAAFF. CDR3 coding DNA: TGTGCCAGCAGCAAAAGAAGGGCATCGGAAGCAGCTTTCTTT.

This clonotype has a handful of counts. This chain joins TRBV20-1 and TRBJ1-5, with D possibly matching TRBD1 (6 bases). Germline-derived CDR1 and CDR2 are DFQATT and SNEGSKA (reference sequence). V gave up 6 bases and J gave up 3 bases, with 18 bases separating them. CDR3 length: 15 amino acids. Here the CDR3 reads CSASYAGTHNQPQHF. Here the CDR3 DNA reads TGCAGTGCAAGTTACGCCGGGACACACAATCAGCCCCAGCATTTT.

In its sample, this clonotype was seen many times. The rearrangement joins TRBV7-8 to TRBJ1-6; maybe TRBD1 (5 bases). Germline V gene data show CDR1 as SGHVS and CDR2 as FQNEAQ. The CDR3 loop spans 14 amino acids. Trimming stripped 4 bases from V and 4 bases from J, with 8 bases between. The CDR3 DNA reads as TGTGCCAGCAGCTGGGGACCGTATAATTCACCCCTCCACTTT. Its translation is CASSWGPYNSPLHF.

This clonotype came up a few times. A much larger clone is a single base away; this may be a read error. This chain links TRBV5-1 with TRBJ1-2; TRBD1 matches at 8 bases. Germline CDR1 SGHRS, CDR2 YFSETQ. This CDR3 comprises 12 residues. This CDR3 is CDSSWDRSNYTF. For the CDR3, the DNA is TGCGACAGCAGTTGGGACAGGTCGAACTACACCTTC.

This chain uses TRBV2 with TRBJ2-7, with unresolved D. CDR3 length equals 14 residues. In germline, CDR1 is SNHLY, CDR2 FYNNEI. V gave up 1 base and J gave up 2 bases, with 9 bases separating them. The CDR3 sequence is CASSEGPPPYEQYV. The CDR3 DNA reads as TGTGCCAGCAGTGAAGGTCCTCCCCCCTACGAGCAGTACGTC.

This clonotype was seen only a few times. This sequence joins TRBV12-3 or TRBV12-4 and TRBJ2-4; 14 bases align to TRBD2. This CDR3 has 19 residues. Unmatched junction bases numbered 14, after V lost 7 bases and J lost 3 bases. CDR3 nucleotide sequence: TGTGCCAGCAACCTTTGGACTAGCGGGGGGCCGGCTTTCAAAAACATTCAGTACTTC. Its protein product is CASNLWTSGGPAFKNIQYF.

This clonotype was recorded many times. This sequence joins TRBV28 and TRBJ2-3, with D unresolved. The germline V and J ends were trimmed by 5 bases and 4 bases, with 13 bases remaining between them. Germline assignment: CDR1 MDHEN and CDR2 SYDVKM. The CDR3 sequence is 14 residues long. CDR3 protein: CASSPAGTADTQYF. The CDR3 nucleotides read TGTGCCAGCAGTCCCGCCGGCACGGCAGATACGCAGTATTTT.

The chain employs TRBV5-6 and TRBJ2-1; D is undetermined. The CDR3 sequence is 13 residues long. The V end was cut by 3 bases, the J end by 4 bases, with 8 bases between. From germline, CDR1 is SGHDT and CDR2 YYEEEE. For the CDR3, the DNA is TGTGCCAGCAGCTCGGGCCTTTACAATGAGCAGTTCTTC. Its translation is CASSSGLYNEQFF.

This clonotype was observed a handful of times. The rearrangement joins TRBV5-1 to TRBJ1-4; D possibly corresponds to TRBD1 (6 bases). Germline V CDR1 and CDR2: SGHRS, YFSETQ. CDR3 length equals 16 residues. The V and J ends lost 0 bases and 8 bases respectively, with 17 bases between them. DNA for the CDR3: TGCGCCAGCAGCTTGGGGTTGGACAGCCGAGGGGAAAAACTGTTTTTT. Protein sequence: CASSLGLDSRGEKLFF.

There are many counts of this clonotype. The chain uses TRBV20-1 and TRBJ1-5; D remains unclear. V lost 3 bases and J 4 bases, leaving 19 bases between the germline ends. Germline CDR1 is DFQATT and CDR2 is SNEGSKA (reference sequence). The CDR3 is 16 residues long. Here the CDR3 DNA reads TGCAGTGCTAGGCCGCCCAGCGGGGAACAGAATCAGCCCCAGCATTTT. Protein: CSARPPSGEQNQPQHF.

This clonotype was observed a single time. The chain is built from TRBV5-6 and TRBJ1-6; D unclear. Germline V gives CDR1 SGHDT, CDR2 YYEEEE. The ends were cut back, 0 bases at V and 4 bases at J, with 8 bases in the middle. The CDR3 is 15 amino acids. Here the CDR3 reads CASSLEGGYNSPLHF. The CDR3 nucleotides read TGTGCCAGCAGCTTGGAGGGCGGTTATAATTCACCCCTCCACTTT.

This clonotype showed up many times. V and J are TRBV11-2 and TRBJ2-1, with D perhaps TRBD2 (5 bases). This CDR3 region has 13 residues. V lost 0 bases and J 12 bases, leaving 12 bases between the germline ends. The germline V gene has CDR1 SGHAT and CDR2 FQNNGV. CDR3 DNA sequence: TGTGCCAGCAGCTTAGAGTGGACCGGAGGGCAGTTCTTC. Translation gives CASSLEWTGGQFF.

This clonotype was observed a few times. V and J are TRBV18 and TRBJ2-5; 8 nucleotides agree with TRBD2. CDR3 length equals 15 residues. After removal of 0 bases from V and 4 bases from J, the junction contained 4 bases not matched to a gene. Germline CDR1 and CDR2: KGHSH and LQKENI. CDR3 residues: CASSPPAGGGETQYF. The CDR3 DNA reads TGTGCCAGCTCACCACCGGCGGGAGGAGGAGAGACCCAGTACTTC.

There are many counts of this clonotype. The chain joins TRBV10-3 to TRBJ1-1, with a weak D call TRBD1 (6 bases). CDR1 and CDR2 (germline): ENHRY, SYGVKD. This CDR3 has 14 residues. Deletions cut 5 bases from V and 4 bases from J, with 14 bases between. The CDR3 nucleotides read TGTGCCATCAGTCCGACAGGTACGGGCACTGAAGCTTTCTTT. Protein product: CAISPTGTGTEAFF.